This T cell receptor (beta chain) was captured in a study of cytomegalovirus exposure and HLA in healthy donors. This CDR3 contains 16 residues. V was pared by 3 bases and J by 5 bases, with 11 bases of the junction left unmatched. CDR1 and CDR2 from the germline V gene are KGHSH and LQKENI. In the PCR, 60 Vbeta and 13 Jbeta primers were used. Using immunoSEQ multiplex PCR, the repertoire was profiled, and TCRdb retains in-frame clones only, with some absent. The profile shows 200,000 to 250,000 clones, more than 75% of them singletons. Study observations and caveats: Later on, analysis showed that most CMV-associated TCR beta chains appeared to be HLA-restricted.

Remarks on this clone: Its antigen is not identified.

This sequence originates from a human donor in good health. Sequencing was carried out using PBMCs. The rearrangement joins TRBV18 to TRBJ1-1; 8 bases fit TRBD1. The CDR3 DNA reads as TGTGCCAGCTCACCGGTTTGGGCCAGGGGGCTTACTGAAGCTTTCTTT. Its protein is CASSPVWARGLTEAFF.